The clone carrying this TCR beta chain was picked up a small number of times. As yet, its antigen is unknown. Germline values: CDR1 SGHRS, CDR2 YFSETQ. This CDR3 spans 14 amino acids. The V gene lost 7 bases and the J gene lost 4 bases, with 15 bases spanning the gap. Profiled with immunoSEQ multiplex PCR; TCRdb holds only in-frame clones, not every one. The sample has tens of thousands of clones, more than 70% seen once. These data originate in a study of a mutant IDH1 vaccine in newly diagnosed glioma. Study in general: Onset of vaccination occurred 4-6 weeks following radiotherapy alone, or with temozolomide cycles. Treatment recipients were 62.5% male and around 40% female, and their mean age was roughly 40 years. Therapy received beforehand was radiotherapy, temozolomide, or both, with most patients given both.

The time point is: week 23, last vaccination. A single vaccine dose contained 300 ug of mutant IDH1 20-mer peptide, and topical imiquimod was used with it. Each tumor in the donors was a new WHO grade 3 or 4 astrocytoma, IDH1-mutant and ATRX-lost. The V and J genes are TRBV5-1 and TRBJ1-5; D is perhaps TRBD1 (5 bases). The sample here was PBMCs, taken from a glioma patient whose treatment included an IDH1 peptide vaccine. The receptor's source is a woman between 45 and 65 years old with glioma. The CDR3 nucleotides are TGCGCCAGCTCCGTACGGGGCGGGAATCAGCCCCAGCATTTT. Translation gives CASSVRGGNQPQHF.